This T cell receptor (beta chain) was sequenced during a study of shared clonotypes between healthy human individuals. The deep-level immunoSEQ assay was used. Data came from immunoSEQ multiplex PCR; TCRdb stores just in-frame clones and leaves some out. The sample lists roughly 760,000 clones, less than 85% occurring once. Germline V gene lookup returns CDR1 LNHNV and CDR2 YYDKDF (reference sequence). Trimming pared 3 bases from V and 5 bases from J, leaving 17 bases between. CDR3 length: 16 residues. The origin of this receptor is a woman aged 25 to 39 in good health. The rearrangement links TRBV15 to TRBJ2-1, with unresolved D. Sequences were obtained from memory CD4+ T cells sorted from blood. Subset described: CD45RA-negative fraction. CDR3 sequence: CATSSPKWGIDNEQFF. As DNA, the CDR3 is TGTGCCACCAGCAGCCCAAAGTGGGGTATCGACAATGAGCAGTTCTTC.